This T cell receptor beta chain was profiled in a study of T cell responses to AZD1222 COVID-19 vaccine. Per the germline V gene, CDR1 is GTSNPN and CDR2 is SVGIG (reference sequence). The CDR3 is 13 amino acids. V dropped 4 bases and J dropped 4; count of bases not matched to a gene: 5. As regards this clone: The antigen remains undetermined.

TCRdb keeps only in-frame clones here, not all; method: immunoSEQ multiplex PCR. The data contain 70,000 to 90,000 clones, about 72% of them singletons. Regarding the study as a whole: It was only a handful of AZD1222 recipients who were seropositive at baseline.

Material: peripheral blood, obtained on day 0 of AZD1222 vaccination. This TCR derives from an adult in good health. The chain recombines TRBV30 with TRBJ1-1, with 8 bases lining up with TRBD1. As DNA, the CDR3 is TGTGCCTGGATAAGAGACAGGGGCACTGAAGCTTTCTTT. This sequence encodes CAWIRDRGTEAFF.